This TCR beta chain is from a study of vaccination and CD4 T cells after COVID-19 (dated by TCRdb to the early 2020s). Notes on the research overall: Convalescent patients had a positive SARS-CoV-2 result on nasal swab PCR, and of these patients, about ten had mild disease and one had severe disease. Post-COVID blood samples from convalescent patients were collected a median of roughly 100 days after diagnosis, with a range of roughly 35 to 170 days. Participants got two doses of the Pfizer-BioNTech BNT162b2 vaccine (n=8) or two doses of the Moderna mRNA-1273 vaccine (n=2). The convalescent cohort comprised six males and four females, including two Hispanic individuals, seven Caucasians, two Asians and one multiracial person. Post-vaccine blood samples were obtained a median of around 74 days after the second vaccine dose, with a range of roughly 13 to 250 days. The cultures were stimulated with overlapping spike peptide pools from SARS-CoV-2 and from the common cold coronaviruses HCoV-NL63, HCoV-OC43 and HCoV-229E. In control cultures, a CEFX viral epitope pool was used as positive control, an HIV-1 Nef peptide pool was used as negative control, or no peptide was added. In 10 COVID-19 convalescent patients and 4 infection-naive healthy vaccine recipients, the spike-specific CD4+ TCR repertoire before mRNA vaccination was compared with the repertoire after mRNA vaccination. Here is what the overall study found, with its caveats: An increase in the median number of SARS-CoV-2-reactive clonotypes from 20 to 25 after infection to a few dozen after vaccination was observed, but the change was not found to be significant. Of the vaccine-specific clones in convalescent patients, 304 of 307, or nearly all, reacted only to SARS-CoV-2 spike and did not cross-react with common cold coronaviruses. Among the post-vaccine SARS-CoV-2-reactive clones in convalescent patients, a median 86.3% showed up only after vaccination, which suggests vaccine-specific priming. The study included relatively few convalescent patients and did not analyze early timepoints after natural infection.

The sample's treatment or condition, from its label and the paper: approximately 9-day PBMC culture with coronavirus spike peptide pools or control peptides (ViraFEST assay). The ViraFEST assay was used in the study, in which antigen-specific T cells were expanded with peptide pools and expanded clonotypes were subsequently identified by TCR sequencing. The convalescent patients' positive SARS-CoV-2 PCR tests were from March to December 2020, which was before the Alpha, Beta and Delta variants emerged in the United States. PBMCs were cultured at about 2 million per well in IMDM supplemented with about 5.5% human AB serum and around 9.5 IU/ml IL-2, with about 10 ug/ml peptide pools added. On days 3 and 7, half of the culture medium was replaced with fresh IL-2-containing medium. Once the cells had been in culture for around 10 days, the EasySep CD4+ T cell isolation kit was used to isolate CD4+ T cells by negative selection. PBMCs were separated from whole blood using Ficoll-Paque Plus gradient centrifugation and then either used fresh or cryopreserved at -140C. In general, triplicate wells were set up for every culture condition.

The library was made by PCR. DNA from cultured CD4+ T cells was subjected to TCR sequencing with the Oncomine TCR Beta short-read assay at the Johns Hopkins FTIC core. The QIAamp micro DNA kit was used to extract genomic DNA from the cultured CD4+ T cells. Oncomine TCR Beta libraries made from cultured CD4+ T cells were pooled using unique dual indexes and sequenced on an Illumina iSeq 100. As for the authors' bioinformatics: Non-productive sequences were filtered out, and CDR3s that did not start with C, did not end with F or W, or were shorter than 7 amino acids were discarded. Antigen-specific clonotypes were identified using the MANAFEST web application through comparison of peptide-stimulated wells with reference and other culture wells. To be called positive, a clone needed an FDR below 0.05, an odds ratio above 5, and a productive frequency above 0.1% in at least two of three replicate wells. Cross-reactive clonotypes were defined as significantly expanded in both SARS-CoV-2 spike wells and at least one common cold coronavirus spike condition. Levenshtein distances (stringdist) and unrooted phylogenetic trees (ape) in R version 3.6.1 were used to assess CDR3 homology. TCRdb applied fastp at Q25 and MiXCR to the public reads, then kept only in-frame beta chains. Records with the same CDR3 protein are collapsed into one entry carrying the most frequent genes and DNA. These V and J calls derive from TCRdb rather than the authors' analysis. The sample table lists some 14,000 distinct CDR3 sequences, approximately 35% of them with a count of one. 9.5% to 13% of the sample goes to the ten largest clones.

As regards this clonotype: Its antigen is currently not known. No much larger clone is present one base from it, and per-base qualities are unavailable.

CDR1 is given as SQVTM and CDR2 as ANQGSEA, both from the germline V gene. Ends trimmed: V by 6 bases, J by 0 bases; bases unmatched to a gene: 7. Spanning cysteine to phenylalanine, the CDR3 consists of 14 amino acids. CDR3 DNA is the only sequence kept; it has 42 bases, read in frame from the first base. The TCR sequence derives from a human donor who had recovered from COVID-19. Recombination joined TRBV29-1 with TRBJ2-7; 8 central bases correspond to TRBD2. Sequencing used CD4+ T cells from blood, cultured in vitro. Here is the DNA: TGCAGCGTATACTTGAGCGGGAGCTCCTACGAGCAGTACTTC. Its amino acids are CSVYLSGSSYEQYF.